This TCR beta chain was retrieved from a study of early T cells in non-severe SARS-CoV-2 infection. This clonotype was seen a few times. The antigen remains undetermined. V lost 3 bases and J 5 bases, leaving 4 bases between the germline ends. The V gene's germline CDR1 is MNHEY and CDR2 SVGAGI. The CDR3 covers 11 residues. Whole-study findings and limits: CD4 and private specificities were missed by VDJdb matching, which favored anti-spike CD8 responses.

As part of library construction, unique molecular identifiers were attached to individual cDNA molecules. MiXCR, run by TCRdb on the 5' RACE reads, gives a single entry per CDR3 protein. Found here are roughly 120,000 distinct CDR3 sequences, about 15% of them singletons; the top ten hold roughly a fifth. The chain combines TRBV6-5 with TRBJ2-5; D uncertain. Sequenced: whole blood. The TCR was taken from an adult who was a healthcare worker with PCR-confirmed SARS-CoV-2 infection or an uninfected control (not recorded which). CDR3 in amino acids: CASSYYETQYF. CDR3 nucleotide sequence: TGTGCCAGCAGTTATTATGAGACCCAGTACTTC.